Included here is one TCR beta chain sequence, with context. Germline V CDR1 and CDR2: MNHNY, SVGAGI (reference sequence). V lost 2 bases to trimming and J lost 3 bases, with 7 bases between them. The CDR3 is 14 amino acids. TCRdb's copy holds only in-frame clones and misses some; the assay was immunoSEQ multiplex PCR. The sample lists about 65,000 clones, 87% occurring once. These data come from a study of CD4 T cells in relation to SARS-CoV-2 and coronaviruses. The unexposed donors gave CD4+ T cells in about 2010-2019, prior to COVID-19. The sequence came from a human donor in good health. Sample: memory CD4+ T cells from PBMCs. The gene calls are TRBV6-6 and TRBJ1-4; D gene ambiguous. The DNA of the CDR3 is TGTGCCAGCAGTTACGAGGGATCTAATGAAAAACTGTTTTTT. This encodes CASSYEGSNEKLFF.